This entry features one TCR beta chain sequence. The antigen remains unidentified. The immunoSEQ assay was v3. Survey-level samples got approximately 1.8 million read pairs; deep-level samples got about 5-6 million. Generated by immunoSEQ multiplex PCR, the TCRdb table keeps only in-frame clones and is missing some. The data hold 30,000 to 45,000 clones, with 73% observed a single time. This CDR3 has 15 residues. In germline, CDR1 is MDHEN, CDR2 SYDVKM. The V end lost 3 bases, the J end lost 8 bases, and 14 bases lay between the germline ends. This entry belongs to a study of TIL therapy for anti-PD-1-resistant metastatic lung cancer. General study points: TIL clonotype persistence in blood showed no apparent association with response.

This sample's time point: pre-treatment sample, taken before nivolumab and TIL therapy. The specimen was blood, collected at baseline. The rearrangement joins TRBV28 to TRBJ1-6, with D unclear. The TCR sequence derives from a person between 25 and 80 years old with non-small cell lung cancer. CDR3 region: CASSFDVGEYSPLHF. CDR3 DNA: TGTGCCAGCAGTTTTGATGTGGGAGAGTATTCACCCCTCCACTTT. The whole variable domain, remainder taken from reference TRBV28 and TRBJ1-6, is DVKVTQSSRYLVKRTGEKVFLECVQDMDHENMFWYRQDPGLGLRLIYFSYDVKMKEKGDIPEGYSVSREKKERFSLILESASTNQTSMYLCASSFDVGEYSPLHFGNGTRLTVT.